Many counts were recorded for the clone carrying this TCR beta chain. TCRdb reprocessed the 5' RACE reads with MiXCR, giving one entry per CDR3 protein. This sample has about 240,000 distinct CDR3 sequences, with 7.5% found just once. Germline CDR1 and CDR2: MDHEN and SYDVKM. Trimming removed 3 bases from V and 2 bases from J, with 10 bases in between. The length of the CDR3 is 14 residues. Healthy Caucasian donors formed the entire cohort. The data derive from a study of identical twins. A further study also used this sample, focusing on yellow fever vaccine responses in identical twins.

Sequencing was done on a sample of CD8+ T cells sorted from blood. The TCR originated in a woman aged 18-30 years in good health. The rearrangement links TRBV28 to TRBJ1-1; D remains unclear. The CDR3 bases are TGTGCCAGCAGTTTCCCCGGGGTCAACACTGAAGCTTTCTTT. This encodes CASSFPGVNTEAFF.